This T cell receptor (beta chain) is drawn from a study of shared clonotypes between healthy human individuals. Assay: immunoSEQ multiplex PCR; the TCRdb copy retains only in-frame clones and omits some. The profile covers some 2,000,000 clones, with roughly 95% appearing a single time and 0.13% taken by the ten largest. CDR3 length: 15 residues. J lost 2 bases, V lost 3 bases, and 6 bases had no gene match. Germline V gene lookup returns CDR1 MNHEY and CDR2 SVGAGI. The specimen was naive CD4+ T cells sorted from blood. Regarding subset: CD45RA+ positively selected. The origin of this receptor is a young man in good health. The chain is built from TRBV6-5 and TRBJ2-7; 8 positions match TRBD2. In DNA, the CDR3 is TGTGCCAGCAGTTATGACCTTAGCGGGACCTACGAGCAGTACTTC. Translation: CASSYDLSGTYEQYF.